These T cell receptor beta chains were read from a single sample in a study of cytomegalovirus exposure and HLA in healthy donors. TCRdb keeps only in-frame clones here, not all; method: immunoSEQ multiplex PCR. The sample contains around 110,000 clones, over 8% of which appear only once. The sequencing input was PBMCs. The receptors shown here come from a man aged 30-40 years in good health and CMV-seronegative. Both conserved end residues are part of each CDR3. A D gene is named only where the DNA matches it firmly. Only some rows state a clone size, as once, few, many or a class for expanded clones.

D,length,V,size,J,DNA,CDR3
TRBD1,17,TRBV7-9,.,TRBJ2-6,TGTGCCAGCAGCTTAGAGGCCAGGGGGCGAAGGGCCAACGTCCTGACTTTC,CASSLEARGRRANVLTF
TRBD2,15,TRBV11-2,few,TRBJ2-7,TGTGCCAGCAGCTTAGGACTAGCCCAATCCTACGAGCAGTACTTC,CASSLGLAQSYEQYF
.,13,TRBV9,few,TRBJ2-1,TGTGCCAGCAGCGTAGGGGGGCTTAATGAGCAGTTCTTC,CASSVGGLNEQFF
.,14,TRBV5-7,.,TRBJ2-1,TGTGCCAGCAGCTTATGGGTGGAGTACAATGAGCAGTTCTTC,CASSLWVEYNEQFF
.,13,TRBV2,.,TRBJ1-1,TGTGCCAGCAGTGTACGGAGGAACACTGAAGCTTTCTTT,CASSVRRNTEAFF
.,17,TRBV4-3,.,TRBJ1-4,TGCGCCAGCAGCCTATCAGGGGCCCGGATGGCGGGTGAAAAACTGTTTTTT,CASSLSGARMAGEKLFF
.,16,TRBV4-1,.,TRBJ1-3,TGCGCCAGCAGCCAAGAAGGGGTCAGATCTGGAAACACCATATATTTT,CASSQEGVRSGNTIYF
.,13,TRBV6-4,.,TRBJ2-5,TGTGCCAGCAGTCTCCAGGGGGGAGAGACCCAGTACTTC,CASSLQGGETQYF
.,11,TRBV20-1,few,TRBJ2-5,TGCAGTGCTATAAATCAAGAGACCCAGTACTTC,CSAINQETQYF
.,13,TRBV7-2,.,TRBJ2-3,TGTGCCAGCAGCTTCCCGTCGGAGGATACGCAGTATTTT,CASSFPSEDTQYF
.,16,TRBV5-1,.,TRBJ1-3,TGCGCCAGCAGCCTGGATCTGGGGGCTCTTGGAAACACCATATATTTT,CASSLDLGALGNTIYF
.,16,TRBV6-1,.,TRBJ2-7,TGTGCCAGCAGTGCCCACTGGGGCATCGGATCCTACGAGCAGTACTTC,CASSAHWGIGSYEQYF
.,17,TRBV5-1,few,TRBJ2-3,TGCGCCAGCAGCTTGGCCGGGACGGGGGGCCACGCAGATACGCAGTATTTT,CASSLAGTGGHADTQYF
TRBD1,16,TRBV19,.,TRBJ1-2,TGTGCCAGTTCGTCCCGGGACAGGAAAGGCGGCTATGGCTACACCTTC,CASSSRDRKGGYGYTF
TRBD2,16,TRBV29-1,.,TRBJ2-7,TGCAGCGCCAGACTAGCGAATAGGGAGTCGACATACGAGCAGTACTTC,CSARLANRESTYEQYF
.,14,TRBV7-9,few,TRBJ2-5,TGTGCCAGCAGCTTCTTACTTGGTGAGGAGACCCAGTACTTC,CASSFLLGEETQYF
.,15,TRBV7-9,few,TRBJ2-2,TGTGCCAGCAGCTTAACTGTACCGAACACCGGGGAGCTGTTTTTT,CASSLTVPNTGELFF
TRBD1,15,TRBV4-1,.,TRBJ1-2,TGCGCCAGCAGCCGAACGGGGACAGATGGTGATGGCTACACCTTC,CASSRTGTDGDGYTF
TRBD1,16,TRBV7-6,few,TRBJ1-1,TGTGCCAGCAGCTTAGGCAAAGGACAGGGCTTGTCTGAAGCTTTCTTT,CASSLGKGQGLSEAFF
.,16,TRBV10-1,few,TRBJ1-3,TGCGCCAGCAGTGAAACGGCGGCGGAGACTGGAAACACCATATATTTT,CASSETAAETGNTIYF
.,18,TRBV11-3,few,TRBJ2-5,TGTGCCAGCAGCTTACCTCCCTACAGGGAGATGGGACAAGAGACCCAGTACTTC,CASSLPPYREMGQETQYF
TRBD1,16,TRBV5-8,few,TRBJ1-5,TGTGCCAGCAGCCTCCTGACAGGGCTGCGCAATCAGCCCCAGCATTTT,CASSLLTGLRNQPQHF
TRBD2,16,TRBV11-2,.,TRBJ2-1,TGTGCCAGCAGGTCATCTGGTCGGGGGGAATACAATGAGCAGTTCTTC,CASRSSGRGEYNEQFF
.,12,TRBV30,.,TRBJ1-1,TGTGCCTGGACGACTGTGGGAGCTGAAGCTTTCTTT,CAWTTVGAEAFF
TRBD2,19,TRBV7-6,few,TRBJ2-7,TGTGCCAGCAGCTTAGCGTTTCAAGATATAGCGGGAGGTTCCTACGAGCAGTACTTC,CASSLAFQDIAGGSYEQYF
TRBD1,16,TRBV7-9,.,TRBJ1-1,TGTGCCAGCAGGCCTGCCAGGACAGGGCTGAACACTGAAGCTTTCTTT,CASRPARTGLNTEAFF
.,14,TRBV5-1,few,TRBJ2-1,TGCGCCAGCAGCAAGGGACTCACCTACAATGAGCAGTTCTTC,CASSKGLTYNEQFF
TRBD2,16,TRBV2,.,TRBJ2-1,TGTGCCAGCAGCTTCGGGACTAGTTTGGGGAAAAATGAGCAGTTCTTC,CASSFGTSLGKNEQFF
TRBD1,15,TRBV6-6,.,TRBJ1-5,TGTGCCAGCAGCCCGGACAGGTATAGCAATCAGCCCCAGCATTTT,CASSPDRYSNQPQHF
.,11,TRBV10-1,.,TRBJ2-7,TGCGCCGGCACCAGGGTCCACGAGCAGTACTTC,CAGTRVHEQYF
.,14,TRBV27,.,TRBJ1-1,TGTGCCAGCAGTCCCCTCCACGGCGGCACTGAAGCTTTCTTT,CASSPLHGGTEAFF
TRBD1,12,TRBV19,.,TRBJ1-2,TGTGCCAGTAGTAGGACAGGTCTCGGCTACACCTTC,CASSRTGLGYTF
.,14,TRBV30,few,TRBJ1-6,TGTGCCTGGAATTCAGGACAGCGTCCTAGGCCCCTCCACTTT,CAWNSGQRPRPLHF